The text below deals with one T cell receptor beta chain. Its antigen is currently not known. No per-base quality is available; no much larger clone lies one base away. The sample belongs to a study of T cell responses to AZD1222 COVID-19 vaccine (dated by TCRdb to the early 2020s). A note on the overall study: TCR sequencing was performed for some 250 trial participants, of whom about 200 were given two doses of AZD1222 and around 25 were given two doses of MenACWY control vaccine. Trial participants were enrolled into age subgroups of 18-55, 56-69 and 70-plus years, which contained 148, 28 and 57 TCR-sequenced participants, respectively. General findings and caveats noted by the study authors: Only six or seven AZD1222 recipients were SARS-CoV-2 seropositive at baseline, limiting conclusions about previously exposed vaccinees. Reportedly, almost half of the unique spike-specific TCRs recognized epitopes lying outside the regions that are mutated in the B.1.351 and B.1.1.7 variants. The whole spike protein was spanned by vaccine-associated CD4 TCRs, and dominant responses were seen in regions 160-218 and 743-854. Most participants were white British and females outnumbered males, and the authors suggested that clonal diversity may have been underestimated. Because no samples from the day 14 peak response were available, repertoires could be characterized only after the peak T cell response. After two AZD1222 doses, both the breadth and the depth of spike-specific TCRs were significantly higher than at day 0 and than in MenACWY recipients. In the small 56-69-year group, the increase in depth fell short of significance, most likely because of low power.

The time point tag for this specimen amounts to: about 28 days (+/-7) after the second vaccine dose. Because spike-specific TCR depth and breadth did not differ between the two schedules, AZD1222 recipients who got a second dose at roughly 4 weeks were pooled with those who got a second dose at roughly 12 weeks. Vaccinee samples were obtained from the UK trials COV001 and COV002, which included a single-blind randomized controlled phase 2/3 trial of AZD1222 (ChAdOx1 nCoV-19) in healthy adults. For TCRbeta chain sequencing, PBMC samples were collected from trial participants at day 0 and at day 28 after the second dose. The CDR3 regions of human TCRbeta chains were analyzed by immunosequencing. In the paper's pipeline: TCRs in the repertoires were matched against a reference library of SARS-CoV-2-specific TCRs that had been generated with the MIRA antigen-specificity platform. Breadth was defined as the fraction of unique TCRs that were SARS-CoV-2-associated. Depth was defined as the fraction of total T cells that were SARS-CoV-2-associated. Using the MIRA data, each spike-specific TCR was mapped to the spike region that the TCR reacts to and placed in a CD4 or CD8 class. Log10-transformed breadth and depth values were compared by one-way ANOVA with Sidak's multiple comparisons tests. TCRdb obtained this table from immuneACCESS and retained in-frame rearrangements with V and J assigned. These tables miss some clones; where compared with another copy, unresolved V genes account for less than half of the shortfall, and the remainder is unexplained. Clone size and V and J calls were adopted from that table, with D and trimming inferred from the DNA. Recorded for this sample are more than 95,000 clones; roughly 86% of them occurred a single time. The ten largest clones capture roughly 18% of the sample.

CDR1 and CDR2 are read off the germline V gene as KGHDR and SFDVKD. The CDR3 has 14 amino acids, counting the end cysteine and phenylalanine. Only the CDR3 DNA stays, 42 bases, in frame from base 1. V drops 4 bases and J drops 2 bases, leaving 9 bases in between. The receptor comes from an adult who received the AZD1222 COVID-19 vaccine. The sequenced sample was peripheral blood, obtained 28 days after the second AZD1222 dose. This sequence uses TRBV24-1 and TRBJ2-3; no D segment can be confidently identified. The CDR3 amino acid sequence is: CATSDPGYTDTQYF. The sequence in DNA is TGTGCCACCAGTGACCCCGGTTACACAGATACGCAGTATTTT.